The clone carrying this T cell receptor (beta chain) was counted only a few times. Its cognate antigen is unknown. The source of the sample is a study of cytomegalovirus exposure and HLA in healthy donors. The study, taken as a whole, reports: Reports indicated that the classifier achieved high specificity and sensitivity in diagnosing cytomegalovirus status. In an earlier analysis, about 87% or about 30%: the productive usage of most TCR beta V segments. CMV serostatus was the only recorded immune exposure for donors.

A multiplex PCR was run with 60 Vbeta primers and 13 Jbeta primers. Profiling relied on immunoSEQ multiplex PCR, and the TCRdb table lists in-frame clones only, not all of them. Of about 110,000 clones in the sample, approximately 80% were seen once. V lost 4 bases, J lost 3 bases, and 14 bases lay in between. From germline, CDR1 is SGHDT and CDR2 YYEEEE. The CDR3 is 15 amino acids. This TCR derives from a man aged 50 or older in good health and CMV-seronegative. This chain connects TRBV5-6 to TRBJ1-3, with D possibly being TRBD1 (6 bases). Specimen: PBMCs. Here the CDR3 DNA reads TGTGCCAGCAGCCGGTGGGGGCTCGGTGGAAACACCATATATTTT. Translated, it gives CASSRWGLGGNTIYF. The full variable domain, completed using reference TRBV5-6 and TRBJ1-3, is DAGVTQSPTHLIKTRGQQVTLRCSPKSGHDTVSWYQQALGQGPQFIFQYYEEEERQRGNFPDRFSGHQFPNYSSELNVNALLLGDSALYLCASSRWGLGGNTIYFGEGSWLTVV.